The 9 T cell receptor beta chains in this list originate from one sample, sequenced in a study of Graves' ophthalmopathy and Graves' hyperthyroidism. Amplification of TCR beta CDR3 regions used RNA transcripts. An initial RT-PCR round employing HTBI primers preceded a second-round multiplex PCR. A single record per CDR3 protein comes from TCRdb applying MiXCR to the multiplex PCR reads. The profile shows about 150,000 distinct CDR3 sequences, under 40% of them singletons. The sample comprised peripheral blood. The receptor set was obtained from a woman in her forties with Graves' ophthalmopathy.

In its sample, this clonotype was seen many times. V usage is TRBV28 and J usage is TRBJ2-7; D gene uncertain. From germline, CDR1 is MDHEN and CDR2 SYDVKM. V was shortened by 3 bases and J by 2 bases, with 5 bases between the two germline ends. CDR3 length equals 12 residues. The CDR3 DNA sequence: TGTGCCAGCAGTTTGGCCACCTACGAGCAGTACTTC. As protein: CASSLATYEQYF.

The CDR3 coding sequence is TGTGCCAGCAGTTACTCAGGCTCCTACGGCCAGTACTTC. Translating gives CASSYSGSYGQYF. The chain carries TRBV6-5 and TRBJ2-7; D is ambiguous. The germline V gene has CDR1 MNHEY and CDR2 SVGAGI. This CDR3 has 13 residues. The V gene lost 0 bases and the J gene lost 10 bases, with 13 bases spanning the gap.

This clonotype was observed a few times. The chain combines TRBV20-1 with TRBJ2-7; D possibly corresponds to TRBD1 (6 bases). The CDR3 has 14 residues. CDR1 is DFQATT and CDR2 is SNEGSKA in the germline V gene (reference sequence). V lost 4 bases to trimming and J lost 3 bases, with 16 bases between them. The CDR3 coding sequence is TGCAGTGCTATGTCTAGGGGGAGTATCTACGAGCAGTACTTC. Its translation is CSAMSRGSIYEQYF.

DNA of the CDR3: TGTGCCACCAGTGAGCCCAACGGACAGAAAAACTATGGCTACACCTTC. This sequence encodes CATSEPNGQKNYGYTF. The J gene is TRBJ1-2, the V gene TRBV24-1, with D possibly TRBD1 on 6 matching bases. CDR3 size: 16 residues. V lost 4 bases and J lost 2, with 16 bases in between. Germline CDR1 KGHDR, CDR2 SFDVKD.

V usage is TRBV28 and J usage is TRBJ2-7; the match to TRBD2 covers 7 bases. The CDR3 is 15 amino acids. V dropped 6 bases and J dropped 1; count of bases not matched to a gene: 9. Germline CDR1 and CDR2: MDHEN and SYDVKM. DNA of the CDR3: TGTGCCAGCAGGTCTAGCGGAGGGGAGTCCTACGAGCAGTACTTC. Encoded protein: CASRSSGGESYEQYF.

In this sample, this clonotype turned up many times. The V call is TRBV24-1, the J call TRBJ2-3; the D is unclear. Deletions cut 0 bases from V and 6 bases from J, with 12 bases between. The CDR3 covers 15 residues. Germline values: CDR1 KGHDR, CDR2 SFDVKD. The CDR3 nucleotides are TGTGCCACCAGTGATTTGGGCCTCACCTGGGATACGCAGTATTTT. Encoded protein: CATSDLGLTWDTQYF.

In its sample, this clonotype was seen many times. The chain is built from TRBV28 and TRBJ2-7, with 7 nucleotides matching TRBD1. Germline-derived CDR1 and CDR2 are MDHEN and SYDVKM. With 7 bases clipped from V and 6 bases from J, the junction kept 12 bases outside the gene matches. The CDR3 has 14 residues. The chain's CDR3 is CASTRTGPSGEQYF. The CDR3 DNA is TGTGCCAGCACCAGGACAGGCCCCAGCGGCGAGCAGTACTTC.

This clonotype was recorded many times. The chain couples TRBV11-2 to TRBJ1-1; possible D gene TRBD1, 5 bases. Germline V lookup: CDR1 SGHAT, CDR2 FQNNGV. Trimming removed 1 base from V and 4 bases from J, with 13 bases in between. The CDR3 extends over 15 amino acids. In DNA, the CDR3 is TGTGCCAGCAGCTTAGCCGCGCAGGGAGGCACTGAAGCTTTCTTT. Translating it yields CASSLAAQGGTEAFF.

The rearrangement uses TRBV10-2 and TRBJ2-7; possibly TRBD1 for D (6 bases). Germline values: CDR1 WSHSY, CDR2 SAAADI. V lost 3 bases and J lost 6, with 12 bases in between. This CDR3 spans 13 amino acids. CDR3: CASSEMRDTEQYF. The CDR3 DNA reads TGCGCCAGCAGTGAAATGAGGGACACCGAGCAGTACTTC.